Below, 28 T cell receptor beta chains from the same sample are listed, as sequenced in a study of T cell responses to AZD1222 COVID-19 vaccine. Some clones are missing from TCRdb's copy, which holds only in-frame ones; the method was immunoSEQ multiplex PCR. The table has about 140,000 clones, about 91% seen once. Sequencing was performed on peripheral blood, taken on day 0 of AZD1222 vaccination. These receptors originate from an adult in good health.

V is TRBV30 and J is TRBJ1-6; D possibly corresponds to TRBD1 (6 bases). In germline, CDR1 is GTSNPN, CDR2 SVGIG (reference sequence). The germline V and J ends were trimmed by 3 bases and 10 bases, with 16 bases remaining between them. The CDR3 is made up of 14 amino acids. The CDR3 loop reads CAWRTPGAESPLHF. The CDR3 DNA follows: TGTGCCTGGAGAACCCCAGGGGCAGAGTCACCCCTCCACTTT.

CDR3 in amino acids: CASSGDYGYTF. CDR3 DNA sequence: TGCGCCAGCAGCGGGGACTATGGCTACACCTTC. The J gene is TRBJ1-2, the V gene TRBV5-1; unclear D gene. Trimming took off 4 bases at V and 3 bases at J, with 4 bases between the two ends. CDR3 length equals 11 residues. CDR1 SGHRS and CDR2 YFSETQ come from the germline V gene.

The V and J genes are TRBV10-2 and TRBJ2-7, with D unclear. Germline-derived CDR1 and CDR2 are WSHSY and SAAADI. CDR3 length equals 13 residues. V shed 10 bases and J shed 1 base, with 14 bases lying between them. The CDR3: CATRLRNSYEQYF. CDR3 DNA sequence: TGCGCCACGCGACTGAGAAATTCCTACGAGCAGTACTTC.

The chain combines TRBV4-1 with TRBJ1-1; D uncertain. The CDR3 totals 15 residues. CDR1 is MGHRA, CDR2 YSYEKL, per germline. V gave up 5 bases and J gave up 0 bases, with 13 bases separating them. The CDR3 protein is CASSLTARVNTEAFF. CDR3 bases: TGCGCCAGCAGCTTAACAGCGCGGGTGAACACTGAAGCTTTCTTT.

The count of this clone is one. The chain joins TRBV7-9 to TRBJ2-5; 12 nucleotides match TRBD2. This CDR3 contains 16 residues. Germline CDR1 and CDR2: SEHNR and FQNEAQ (reference sequence). After removal of 5 bases from V and 7 bases from J, the junction contained 11 bases not matched to a gene. CDR3 loop: CASSPRTSGTRGTQYF. The CDR3 nucleotides read TGTGCCAGCAGCCCTAGGACTAGCGGGACCCGGGGGACCCAGTACTTC.

This clone came up once. J is TRBJ2-7 and V is TRBV10-1; 9 bases are shared with TRBD1. CDR1 is WNHNN and CDR2 is SYGVQD in the germline V gene (reference sequence). V gave up 0 bases and J gave up 3 bases; unmatched junction bases: 6. The CDR3 runs to 16 residues. The CDR3 region has the DNA TGCGCCAGCAGTGAGTCGACAAGGGACAGGGTCTACGAGCAGTACTTC. Its protein is CASSESTRDRVYEQYF.

The V gene is TRBV3-1 (or the pseudogene TRBV3-2), the J gene TRBJ2-1, with a possible D match to TRBD2 (6 bases). The length of the CDR3 is 14 residues. The germline V gene has CDR1 LGHDT and CDR2 YNNKEL (reference sequence). Deletions cut 2 bases from V and 4 bases from J, with 9 bases between. The CDR3 sequence: CASSQPGLYNEQFF. Written as DNA, the CDR3 is TGTGCCAGCAGCCAACCGGGACTTTACAATGAGCAGTTCTTC.

The chain employs TRBV15 and TRBJ1-4; maybe TRBD1 (6 bases). Deletions cut 0 bases from V and 3 bases from J, with 20 bases between. The CDR3 is made up of 19 amino acids. Germline V CDR1 and CDR2: LNHNV, YYDKDF (reference sequence). CDR3 in amino acids: CATSRDLPGREGANEKLFF. The CDR3 DNA reads TGTGCCACCAGCAGAGATCTTCCGGGCCGGGAGGGGGCTAATGAAAAACTGTTTTTT.

CDR3 sequence reads: CASSQPGSGNTIYF. The CDR3 region has the DNA TGCGCCAGCAGCCAACCTGGCTCTGGAAACACCATATATTTT. This sequence joins TRBV4-1 and TRBJ1-3; D is undetermined. Germline V gene data show CDR1 as MGHRA and CDR2 as YSYEKL. The V gene lost 2 bases and the J gene lost 0 bases, with 5 bases spanning the gap. The CDR3 length is 14 residues.

The chain employs TRBV5-1 and TRBJ1-2; the match to TRBD1 covers 10 bases. The CDR3 runs to 17 residues. From germline, CDR1 is SGHRS and CDR2 YFSETQ. Trimming cost V 0 bases and J 7 bases; bases outside gene matches: 12. The CDR3 bases are TGCGCCAGCAGCTTGGGGCCCTCGACAGGGGGCGTTACTGGCTACACCTTC. It translates to CASSLGPSTGGVTGYTF.

The V call is TRBV7-9, the J call TRBJ1-2, with 10 bases that match TRBD1. Germline CDR1 is SEHNR and CDR2 is FQNEAQ (reference sequence). The CDR3 is 15 residues long. V lost 2 bases to trimming and J lost 8 bases; unmatched junction nucleotides: 8. The CDR3 region has the DNA TGTGCCAGCAGCTTATTCCCCGGGACAGGGGACGGCTACACCTTC. This encodes CASSLFPGTGDGYTF.

The chain carries TRBV30 and TRBJ2-4; D is perhaps TRBD1 (5 bases). The CDR3 is 16 amino acids. The germline V gene encodes CDR1 GTSNPN and CDR2 SVGIG (reference sequence). V lost 0 bases to trimming and J lost 1 base, with 13 bases between them. The CDR3 bases are TGTGCCTGGAGTGTAGGCAGGGCCGGGGCCAAAAACATTCAGTACTTC. It codes for CAWSVGRAGAKNIQYF.

This chain joins TRBV18 and TRBJ1-2, with a possible D match to TRBD1 (5 bases). V lost 4 bases and J lost 3, with 12 bases in between. CDR3 size: 14 residues. Germline CDR1 KGHSH, CDR2 LQKENI. In nucleotides, the CDR3 is TGTGCCAGCTCACAAGACGACAGTGACTATGGCTACACCTTC. Protein product: CASSQDDSDYGYTF.

This clone came up once. Other nucleotide sequences in the sample specify the same CDR3. DNA for the CDR3: TGTGCCAGCAGACCTGGACAGAACACTGAAGCTTTCTTT. Translating gives CASRPGQNTEAFF. The chain has TRBV28 and TRBJ1-1, with D tentatively TRBD1 (5 bases). Germline CDR1 reads MDHEN; CDR2 reads SYDVKM. The V gene lost 6 bases and the J gene lost 1 base, with 9 bases spanning the gap. CDR3 length: 13 residues.

Points on this clone: An end of the junction does not agree with germline; a read error may underlie this. The sample holds other DNA sequences that translate to the same CDR3. The chain has TRBV6-5 and TRBJ1-6; no reliable D call. The germline CDR1 and CDR2 sequences are MNHEY and SVGAGI. The CDR3 is made up of 12 amino acids. CDR3: CASSQRNSPLHF. CDR3 DNA: TGTGCCAGCAGTCAACGAAATTCACCTCTCCACTTT.

The rearrangement joins TRBV18 to TRBJ1-2; D is undetermined. V lost 5 bases, J lost 8 bases, and 27 bases lay in between. Germline V gene lookup returns CDR1 KGHSH and CDR2 LQKENI. This CDR3 spans 17 amino acids. The CDR3 protein is CASSSNPTQRHSWGYTF. The CDR3 DNA is TGTGCCAGCTCATCAAACCCAACACAGCGTCACTCCTGGGGCTACACCTTC.

The genes are TRBV7-9 and TRBJ1-1, with 11 nucleotides matching TRBD1. In germline, CDR1 is SEHNR, CDR2 FQNEAQ (reference sequence). This CDR3 comprises 14 residues. J lost 5 bases, V lost 5 bases, and 4 bases had no gene match. CDR3 in DNA: TGTGCCAGCAGCAAGGACAGGGGGCTTACTGAAGCTTTCTTT. Protein sequence: CASSKDRGLTEAFF.

This sequence joins TRBV5-4 and TRBJ2-3; the match to TRBD2 covers 9 bases. The CDR3 has 16 amino acids. The V gene's germline CDR1 is SGHNT and CDR2 YYREEE (reference sequence). Trimming cost V 0 bases and J 5 bases; bases outside gene matches: 7. CDR3 region: CASSLASGNFRDTQYF. The CDR3 DNA is TGTGCCAGCAGCTTGGCTAGCGGGAATTTTAGAGATACGCAGTATTTT.

This sequence joins TRBV11-2 and TRBJ1-2, with D unclear. Trimming left V 5 bases short and J 4 bases short, with 14 bases between. The CDR3 contains 14 residues. From germline, CDR1 is SGHAT and CDR2 FQNNGV. The CDR3 coding sequence is TGTGCCAGCAGCGTCGGGCCCACACCCTATGGCTACACCTTC. It encodes CASSVGPTPYGYTF.

This clone was recorded once. DNA for the CDR3: TGTGCCAGCAGCATCTACAGGGGAAACATTCAGTACTTC. The encoded protein is CASSIYRGNIQYF. The rearrangement uses TRBV7-3 and TRBJ2-4; 7 bases align to TRBD1. V was clipped by 5 bases and J by 6 bases; unmatched bases: 4. The CDR3 sequence is 13 residues long. The germline gives CDR1 SGHTA, CDR2 FQGTGA.

This clone has a single count. The chain joins TRBV16 to TRBJ2-3; no definite D call. In germline, CDR1 is KGHSY, CDR2 FQNENV. The CDR3 runs to 11 residues. The V end was cut by 4 bases, the J end by 5 bases, with 4 bases between. DNA for the CDR3: TGTGCCAGCAGCCGAGGAGATACGCAGTATTTT. This gives the protein CASSRGDTQYF.

The chain recombines TRBV5-1 with TRBJ1-2; TRBD1 is a possible D gene (6 bases). CDR1 is SGHRS and CDR2 is YFSETQ in the germline V gene. CDR3 length: 17 residues. Trimming took off 2 bases at V and 1 base at J, with 18 bases between the two ends. CDR3 sequence: CASSFLGGPHLNYGYTF. CDR3 DNA: TGCGCCAGCAGCTTCCTGGGGGGCCCGCACCTTAACTATGGCTACACCTTC. The full variable domain, its missing parts supplied by reference TRBV5-1 and TRBJ1-2, is KAGVTQTPRYLIKTRGQQVTLSCSPISGHRSVSWYQQTPGQGLQFLFEYFSETQRNKGNFPGRFSGRQFSNSRSEMNVSTLELGDSALYLCASSFLGGPHLNYGYTFGSGTRLTVV.

Here the CDR3 DNA reads TGTGCCAGCAGCTCGGTCGTCCCGAACACTGAAGCTTTCTTT. Amino acids: CASSSVVPNTEAFF. The rearrangement uses TRBV5-5 and TRBJ1-1; D unresolved. Germline lookup yields CDR1 SGHKS and CDR2 YYEKEE (reference sequence). The CDR3 extends over 14 amino acids. V dropped 3 bases and J dropped 1 base, with 10 bases sitting between them.

The chain has TRBV28 and TRBJ1-1; the D is unclear. CDR3 length: 12 residues. Germline assignment: CDR1 MDHEN and CDR2 SYDVKM. Between the trimmed V and J ends, which lost 6 bases and 9 bases, there was a span of 14 bases. This CDR3 reads CASRMTGSQAFF. The CDR3 bases are TGTGCCAGCAGGATGACGGGAAGCCAAGCTTTCTTT.

The genes are TRBV7-8 and TRBJ2-5; the D gene is possibly TRBD1 (6 bases). The CDR3 length is 14 residues. The germline V and J ends were trimmed by 6 bases and 2 bases, with 13 bases remaining between them. Germline V lookup: CDR1 SGHVS, CDR2 FQNEAQ. The CDR3 reads CASRLQGIQETQYF. The CDR3 DNA reads as TGTGCCAGCAGACTTCAGGGGATTCAAGAGACCCAGTACTTC.

This clone was detected only once. V and J are TRBV7-7 and TRBJ2-3; D tentatively fits TRBD1 or TRBD2 (5 bases each). Germline CDR1 SSHAT, CDR2 FNYEAQ (reference sequence). The CDR3 runs 12 residues. Trimming left V 5 bases short and J 14 bases short, with 17 bases between. CDR3 sequence (DNA): TGTGCCAGCAGCCCCAACGGGGACCTGGGGTATTTT. Encoded protein: CASSPNGDLGYF. Filled out from reference TRBV7-7 and TRBJ2-3, the complete variable domain reads GAGVSQSPRYKVTKRGQDVTLRCDPISSHATLYWYQQALGQGPEFLTYFNYEAQPDKSGLPSDRFSAERPEGSISTLTIQRTEQRDSAMYRCASSPNGDLGYFGPGTRLTVL.

The gene calls are TRBV19 and TRBJ2-1; 9 bases are shared with TRBD2. The CDR3 sequence is 15 residues long. With V trimmed by 4 bases and J by 2 bases, 3 bases remained unmatched. CDR1 is LNHDA, CDR2 SQIVND, per germline (reference sequence). The CDR3 reads CASSKTSGPYNEQFF. In DNA form, the CDR3 reads TGTGCCAGTAGTAAAACTAGCGGGCCCTACAATGAGCAGTTCTTC.

The V and J genes are TRBV15 and TRBJ2-3, with a tentative D call TRBD1 (5 bases). V lost 5 bases to trimming and J lost 0 bases, with 9 bases between them. Germline CDR1 and CDR2: LNHNV and YYDKDF (reference sequence). The CDR3 totals 14 residues. CDR3 sequence (DNA): TGTGCCACCAGCCGCAGGACAAGCACAGATACGCAGTATTTT. This codes for CATSRRTSTDTQYF.